This T cell receptor beta chain was captured by sequencing in a study of type 1 regulatory T cells. For the study at large: T-allo10 is a Tr1-enriched, alloantigen-specific CD4 T cell product made in vitro.

A word on this clonotype: Its antigen is still unknown.

T-allo10 cells from the graft donor were described as anergic, host-alloantigen-specific, and alloantigen-specific suppressors. The ends were cut back, 2 bases at V and 1 base at J, with 10 bases in the middle. Per the germline V gene, CDR1 is SGHRS and CDR2 is YFSETQ. The CDR3 spans 15 residues. TCRdb processed the reads anew with MiXCR; each CDR3 protein has one entry. The repertoire consists of about 5,800 distinct CDR3 sequences, with 27% occurring once and the leading ten covering around 7.7%. The chain has TRBV5-1 and TRBJ2-1; D is perhaps TRBD2 (5 bases). This sequence originates from a human donor in good health. Sequenced input: cultured T cells, either the whole culture or a sorted T cell fraction (not recorded which). Subset in this sample: Tr1-enriched cell product generated in vitro against host alloantigens. CDR3 sequence (DNA): TGCGCCAGCAGCTTCGAGGCGGGTTCCTACAATGAGCAGTTCTTC. Its protein is CASSFEAGSYNEQFF.